The 19 T cell receptor beta chains below were found in one sample sequenced in a study of monozygotic twins with inflammatory bowel disease. One entry per CDR3 protein, without DNA, is what TCRdb gives after re-calling the 5' RACE reads. Its table records more than 300,000 distinct CDR3 sequences. Input material: blood. Every receptor here comes from a human donor with ulcerative colitis or Crohn's disease, or a healthy co-twin of an affected twin (not recorded which).

The chain recombines TRBV3-1 with TRBJ2-3. The CDR3 is made up of 14 amino acids. Germline CDR1 reads LGHDT; CDR2 reads YNNKEL (reference sequence). The CDR3 sequence is CASSPGIGTDTQYF.

The chain couples TRBV7-9 to TRBJ2-5; TCRdb proposes TRBD1, but this gene call is untestable without DNA. The CDR3 is 15 amino acids. Germline V lookup: CDR1 SEHNR, CDR2 FQNEAQ (reference sequence). The chain's CDR3 is CASSSSARGTETQYF.

This chain joins TRBV27 and TRBJ1-6. This CDR3 spans 15 amino acids. Per germline, CDR1 MNHEY and CDR2 SMNVEV (reference sequence). The CDR3 reads CASSLSLTYNSPLHF.

V gene TRBV18 combines with J gene TRBJ2-3. The CDR3 runs to 11 residues. CDR1 KGHSH and CDR2 LQKENI come from the germline V gene. The chain's CDR3 is CASSPVATQYF.

The V and J genes are TRBV10-3 and TRBJ2-5. Germline lookup yields CDR1 ENHRY and CDR2 SYGVKD. The CDR3 spans 13 residues. The CDR3 sequence is CAISVGDQETQYF.

The chain links TRBV28 to TRBJ2-7; the TRBD2 assignment by TCRdb is unverifiable without DNA. Looked up from germline, CDR1 is MDHEN and CDR2 is SYDVKM. This CDR3 has 14 amino acids. The CDR3 spells CASSLHGGSYEQYF.

The J gene is TRBJ1-1, the V gene TRBV4-3. The CDR3 contains 14 residues. CDR1 is LGHNA and CDR2 is YSLEER in the germline V gene. The CDR3 sequence is CASSQVTPNTEAFF.

The J gene is TRBJ1-4, the V gene TRBV7-2; TCRdb proposes TRBD1, but this gene call is untestable without DNA. CDR3 size: 15 residues. In germline, CDR1 is SGHTA, CDR2 FQGNSA. The CDR3 loop reads CASSLEVQGAGKLFF.

The J gene is TRBJ1-3, the V gene TRBV7-2. The CDR3 totals 16 residues. Germline CDR1 reads SGHTA; CDR2 reads FQGNSA. CDR3 region: CASSLGTLQAGNTIYF.

This chain uses TRBV12-3 or TRBV12-4 with TRBJ2-7; TCRdb names TRBD1, which stays unverified in the absence of DNA. The length of the CDR3 is 17 residues. The CDR3 sequence is CASSRGPGTERTYEQYF.

The genes are TRBV27 and TRBJ2-7; TCRdb reports TRBD1, a call that lacks DNA to check it against. CDR1 is MNHEY, CDR2 SMNVEV, per germline (reference sequence). The CDR3 contains 16 residues. CDR3 residues: CASSLDRSLGRPEQYF.

This sequence joins TRBV12-3 or TRBV12-4 and TRBJ1-6; TCRdb's D call, TRBD1, is unchecked because there is no DNA. This CDR3 is 13 amino acids long. The CDR3 loop is CASSPTEHSPLHF.

This chain uses TRBV28 with TRBJ2-7; as DNA is missing, the TRBD1 call by TCRdb cannot be tested. The CDR3 sequence is 15 residues long. The germline V gene encodes CDR1 MDHEN and CDR2 SYDVKM. This CDR3 is CASSSAGTGQYEQYF.

The rearrangement uses TRBV4-2 and TRBJ2-7; as DNA is missing, the TRBD2 call by TCRdb cannot be tested. In germline, CDR1 is LGHNA, CDR2 YNFKEQ. There are 16 residues in the CDR3. The CDR3 is CASSQPTGLASYEQYF.

This sequence joins TRBV29-1 and TRBJ2-7; TCRdb names TRBD1, which stays unverified in the absence of DNA. The germline CDR1 and CDR2 sequences are SQVTM and ANQGSEA. The CDR3 runs 13 residues. Here the CDR3 reads CSVDVGGTYEQYF.

The J gene is TRBJ1-5, the V gene TRBV7-9; as DNA is missing, the TRBD1 call by TCRdb cannot be tested. The CDR3 runs to 17 residues. From germline, CDR1 is SEHNR and CDR2 FQNEAQ (reference sequence). The CDR3 sequence: CASSRTGGVKGNQPQHF.

This chain links TRBV3-1 with TRBJ2-3. CDR1 and CDR2 from the germline V gene are LGHDT and YNNKEL (reference sequence). The CDR3 contains 13 residues. CDR3 sequence reads: CASSQRYTDTQYF.

The J gene is TRBJ2-2, the V gene TRBV4-3; no DNA is available, so the TRBD2 call from TCRdb remains unchecked. Per the germline V gene, CDR1 is LGHNA and CDR2 is YSLEER. The CDR3 totals 17 residues. The CDR3 region is CASSQDPPQVNTGELFF.

The V and J genes are TRBV20-1 and TRBJ2-1; no DNA is available, so the TRBD2 call from TCRdb remains unchecked. CDR3 length equals 14 residues. CDR1 and CDR2 from the germline V gene are DFQATT and SNEGSKA (reference sequence). This chain's CDR3 is CSATLAGERNEQFF.